This TCR beta chain stems from a study of early stage breast cancer tumors. The table came from immunoSEQ multiplex PCR; TCRdb's copy has only in-frame clones and leaves some out. The sample has tens of thousands of clones, roughly four fifths seen once. This TCR was sampled from a person aged 45 to 59 with breast cancer. The source material was blood.

CDR3 protein: CASSETGILGEKLFF. The CDR3 DNA is TGTGCCAGCAGCGAGACAGGGATTTTAGGTGAAAAACTGTTTTTT. V and J are TRBV6-6 and TRBJ1-4, with 7 bases matching TRBD1. The CDR3 loop spans 15 amino acids. Germline V gives CDR1 MNHNY, CDR2 SVGAGI (reference sequence). Unmatched junction bases numbered 11, after V lost 6 bases and J lost 7 bases.